The next 22 T cell receptor beta chains were all read from a single sample in a study of T-cell memory formation after mild COVID-19. MiXCR, run by TCRdb on the 5' RACE reads, gives a single entry per CDR3 protein. The table lists 300,000 to 400,000 distinct CDR3 sequences, 28% of them singletons. The sample taken for sequencing was PBMCs or a T cell subset sorted from them (not recorded which). The receptors originated from an adult woman who had mild COVID-19 (a few samples of this study predate the infection). Cell type and time point are not known.

The table lists this clonotype with a few counts. This chain uses TRBV14 with TRBJ2-3; unclear D gene. This CDR3 has 12 amino acids. Per germline, CDR1 SGHDN and CDR2 FVKESK. Trimming removed 3 bases at V and 6 bases at J, with 7 bases between. The CDR3 sequence: CASSHFEDTQYF. As DNA, the CDR3 is TGTGCCAGCAGCCACTTCGAGGATACGCAGTATTTT.

In this sample, this clonotype turned up a few times. This chain joins TRBV12-3 or TRBV12-4 and TRBJ2-1, with D maybe TRBD2 (5 bases). The CDR3 length is 15 residues. Trimming stripped 4 bases from V and 0 bases from J, with 10 bases between. The CDR3 loop is CASSSRGFSYNEQFF. CDR3 nucleotide sequence: TGTGCCAGCAGTTCACGGGGTTTCTCCTACAATGAGCAGTTCTTC.

This clonotype occurred a few times. The J gene is TRBJ1-2, the V gene TRBV4-1; weak D call: TRBD1 (6 bases). V shed 0 bases and J shed 8 bases, with 13 bases lying between them. This CDR3 contains 14 residues. Germline loops: CDR1 MGHRA, CDR2 YSYEKL. CDR3 sequence: CASSQEPGARGYTF. In DNA, the CDR3 is TGCGCCAGCAGCCAAGAACCGGGGGCAAGGGGCTACACCTTC.

This clonotype came up a few times. The rearrangement links TRBV24-1 to TRBJ2-3, with D perhaps being TRBD1 or TRBD2 (7 bases each). CDR1 and CDR2 (germline): KGHDR, SFDVKD. The CDR3 has 18 amino acids. V dropped 3 bases and J dropped 6 bases, with 24 bases sitting between them. CDR3 in amino acids: CATSDLPGGGQPRDTQYF. CDR3 nucleotide sequence: TGTGCCACCAGTGATCTCCCCGGCGGGGGACAGCCAAGGGATACGCAGTATTTT.

The chain links TRBV5-5 to TRBJ1-2; D is unresolved. The CDR3 consists of 11 residues. Between the trimmed V and J ends, which lost 0 bases and 7 bases, there was a span of 4 bases. CDR1 is SGHKS and CDR2 is YYEKEE in the germline V gene (reference sequence). CDR3 loop: CASSLDFGYTF. CDR3 bases: TGTGCCAGCAGCTTGGACTTTGGCTACACCTTC.

V gene TRBV7-3 combines with J gene TRBJ2-6, with D perhaps matching TRBD2 (5 bases). The CDR3 totals 15 residues. The germline gives CDR1 SGHTA, CDR2 FQGTGA. V shed 5 bases and J shed 0 bases, with 8 bases lying between them. The CDR3 loop is CASSHRGSGANVLTF. CDR3 DNA sequence: TGTGCCAGCAGCCATCGGGGCTCTGGGGCCAACGTCCTGACTTTC.

The chain is built from TRBV6-5 and TRBJ2-1, with 10 bases fitting TRBD1. The V segment lost 4 bases and the J segment 8 bases; nucleotides outside the gene matches: 8. Germline loops: CDR1 MNHEY, CDR2 SVGAGI. CDR3 size: 15 residues. The CDR3 region has the DNA TGTGCCAGCAGTTCCCTGACAGGGGGCATCGATGAGCAGTTCTTC. Translation gives CASSSLTGGIDEQFF.

This rearrangement joins TRBV29-1 to TRBJ2-7; D remains ambiguous. Trimming left V 8 bases short and J 0 bases short, with 14 bases between. Germline V CDR1 and CDR2: SQVTM, ANQGSEA. The CDR3 is 13 amino acids. The CDR3 protein is CSFLNSGSYEQYF. Here the CDR3 DNA reads TGCAGCTTCCTAAATTCGGGCTCCTACGAGCAGTACTTC.

This clonotype was picked up a small number of times. The chain joins TRBV12-3 or TRBV12-4 to TRBJ2-5; TRBD1 matches at 9 bases. V lost 4 bases to trimming and J lost 2 bases; unmatched junction nucleotides: 14. The CDR3 contains 18 residues. As DNA, the CDR3 is TGTGCCAGCAGTTCCAGCATAGGACAGGGGAAGAATCAAGAGACCCAGTACTTC. Translation: CASSSSIGQGKNQETQYF.

This clonotype occurred a few times. The chain combines TRBV9 with TRBJ2-2, with D unclear. This CDR3 contains 15 residues. Germline CDR1 is SGDLS and CDR2 is YYNGEE. Trimming shortened V by 2 bases and J by 0 bases, and 8 bases separated the two germline ends. In DNA form, the CDR3 reads TGTGCCAGCAGCGTGTTTGGGCCGAACACCGGGGAGCTGTTTTTT. It encodes CASSVFGPNTGELFF.

The CDR3 spells CASSFAGQPQHF. The CDR3 DNA reads as TGTGCCAGCAGCTTCGCTGGGCAGCCCCAGCATTTT. V and J are TRBV7-9 and TRBJ1-5; D is unresolved. The germline V gene has CDR1 SEHNR and CDR2 FQNEAQ (reference sequence). The CDR3 has 12 residues. Deletions cut 3 bases from V and 7 bases from J, with 7 bases between.

This clonotype was picked up a small number of times. The rearrangement links TRBV10-3 to TRBJ2-3, with 7 bases lining up with TRBD2. The CDR3 extends over 16 amino acids. CDR1 ENHRY and CDR2 SYGVKD come from the germline V gene. J lost 2 bases, V lost 7 bases, and 12 bases had no gene match. In DNA form, the CDR3 reads TGTGCCATCAACGGAGCGGGCGGGGGAACCACAGATACGCAGTATTTT. Translating it yields CAINGAGGGTTDTQYF.

The chain joins TRBV5-1 to TRBJ2-1; D may be TRBD1 (5 bases). The CDR3 length is 17 residues. In germline, CDR1 is SGHRS, CDR2 YFSETQ. The germline V and J ends were trimmed by 2 bases and 3 bases, with 18 bases remaining between them. The CDR3 coding sequence is TGCGCCAGCAGCTTTTACCCCTCGACAGATTACTACAATGAGCAGTTCTTC. Translated, it gives CASSFYPSTDYYNEQFF.

The genes are TRBV11-2 and TRBJ1-2, with a possible D match to TRBD1 (6 bases). The CDR3 has 17 amino acids. The V end lost 2 bases, the J end lost 0 bases, and 16 bases lay between the germline ends. The germline CDR1 and CDR2 sequences are SGHAT and FQNNGV. CDR3 in amino acids: CASSLRAGALSNYGYTF. DNA of the CDR3: TGTGCCAGCAGCTTAAGGGCAGGGGCCCTTTCTAACTATGGCTACACCTTC.

The chain combines TRBV20-1 with TRBJ2-1, with 8 positions matching TRBD2. The ends lost 0 bases at V and 3 bases at J; junction bases unmatched: 4. The CDR3 sequence is 15 residues long. Germline CDR1 reads DFQATT; CDR2 reads SNEGSKA (reference sequence). The DNA for the CDR3 is TGCAGTGCTAGAGACATGACTAGCGACTACAATGAGCAGTTCTTC. Its protein is CSARDMTSDYNEQFF.

This clonotype appeared a few times. This rearrangement joins TRBV5-1 to TRBJ2-1; the D is unclear. Per the germline V gene, CDR1 is SGHRS and CDR2 is YFSETQ. The V gene lost 0 bases and the J gene lost 11 bases, with 12 bases spanning the gap. This CDR3 is built from 13 residues. The CDR3 is CASSLEPAAKQFF. As DNA, the CDR3 is TGCGCCAGCAGCTTGGAGCCGGCTGCAAAGCAGTTCTTC.

V usage is TRBV21-1 and J usage is TRBJ2-7; the table's D call TRBD1 went unverified against the DNA. TRBV21-1 is described as a pseudogene. The length of the CDR3 is 15 residues. The CDR3, as DNA: TGTGCCAGCAGCAAAGGTTTCAGGGGTGTCTACGAGCAGTACTTC. Translated: CASSKGFRGVYEQYF.

J is TRBJ2-2 and V is TRBV2; TRBD2 aligns across 8 bases. Germline V gene sequence: CDR1 SNHLY, CDR2 FYNNEI. CDR3 length equals 15 residues. V gave up 6 bases and J gave up 2 bases; unmatched junction bases: 5. CDR3 in DNA: TGTGCCAGCAGGGCAAGCGGGAGAAACACCGGGGAGCTGTTTTTT. It codes for CASRASGRNTGELFF.

This clonotype has only a few counts. The rearrangement uses TRBV2 and TRBJ2-7; TRBD1 is a possible D gene (5 bases). The CDR3 totals 12 residues. The germline gives CDR1 SNHLY, CDR2 FYNNEI. V was clipped by 7 bases and J by 3 bases, with 10 bases between them. The CDR3 region has the DNA TGTGCCAGCAAGACGGACAACTACGAGCAGTACTTC. As protein: CASKTDNYEQYF.

There are a few counts of this clonotype. J is TRBJ2-3 and V is TRBV18; either TRBD1 or TRBD2 may fit D (5 bases each). The V end lost 6 bases, the J end lost 2 bases, and 15 bases lay between the germline ends. Germline lookup yields CDR1 KGHSH and CDR2 LQKENI. The CDR3 is made up of 15 amino acids. The CDR3 spells CASSGLPGATDTQYF. The CDR3, as DNA: TGTGCCAGCTCCGGACTCCCTGGGGCCACAGATACGCAGTATTTT.

This clonotype has a handful of counts. J is TRBJ1-1 and V is TRBV7-9; D gene uncertain. With 1 base removed from V and 1 base from J, the gap between germline ends came to 7 bases. The CDR3 extends over 14 amino acids. The germline CDR1 and CDR2 sequences are SEHNR and FQNEAQ (reference sequence). CDR3 protein: CASSLVSQNTEAFF. The DNA of the CDR3 is TGTGCCAGCAGCTTAGTGAGCCAGAACACTGAAGCTTTCTTT.

The chain carries TRBV5-1 and TRBJ2-1; D call uncertain. CDR3 size: 13 residues. The ends were cut back, 5 bases at V and 3 bases at J, with 9 bases in the middle. Germline V lookup: CDR1 SGHRS, CDR2 YFSETQ. The CDR3 spells CASSGWGYNEQFF. CDR3 in DNA: TGCGCCAGCAGTGGTTGGGGCTACAATGAGCAGTTCTTC.